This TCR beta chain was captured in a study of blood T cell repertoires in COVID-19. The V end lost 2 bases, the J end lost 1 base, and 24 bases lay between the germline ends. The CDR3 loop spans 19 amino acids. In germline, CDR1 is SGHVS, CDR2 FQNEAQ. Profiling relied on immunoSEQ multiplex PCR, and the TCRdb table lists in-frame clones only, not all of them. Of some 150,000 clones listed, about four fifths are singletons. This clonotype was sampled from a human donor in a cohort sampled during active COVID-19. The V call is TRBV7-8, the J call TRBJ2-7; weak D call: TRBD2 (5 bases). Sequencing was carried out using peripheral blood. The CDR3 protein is CASSLLSYAGSGTSYEQYF. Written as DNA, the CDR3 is TGTGCCAGCAGCTTACTGAGCTACGCTGGGAGCGGTACGTCCTACGAGCAGTACTTC.